Below, 10 T cell receptor beta chains from the same sample are listed, as sequenced in a study of T-cell reconstitution after alpha-beta-depleted transplantation in children. The authors prepared the TCRbeta library with unique molecular identifiers. One entry per CDR3 protein, called by TCRdb with MiXCR from the PCR reads. The sample lists about 250,000 distinct CDR3 sequences; 20% to 30% were seen once. This specimen consisted of PBMCs, mostly from graft donor cells, obtained 360 days after TCRalphabeta/CD19-depleted stem cell transplant. The receptors originated from a female patient aged 2 to 10 who had a stem cell transplant for congenital amegakaryocytic thrombocytopenia, so the T cells may come from the graft donor.

The sample holds a few counts of this clonotype. This chain joins TRBV10-2 and TRBJ1-5; tentatively, D is TRBD1 (5 bases). V lost 0 bases, J lost 2 bases, and 5 bases lay in between. Germline CDR1 WSHSY, CDR2 SAAADI. CDR3 length: 14 residues. CDR3 sequence reads: CASSESGGNQPQHF. The CDR3 bases are TGCGCCAGCAGTGAGTCGGGGGGCAATCAGCCCCAGCATTTT.

The chain carries TRBV4-2 and TRBJ1-1; D may be TRBD1 (6 bases). V dropped 2 bases and J dropped 4 bases, with 26 bases sitting between them. The CDR3 runs to 19 residues. Germline V gene lookup returns CDR1 LGHNA and CDR2 YNFKEQ. The CDR3 protein is CASSQRGPGQWSFSTEAFF. In DNA, the CDR3 is TGTGCCAGCAGCCAAAGGGGTCCAGGACAGTGGTCGTTTAGCACTGAAGCTTTCTTT.

This clonotype was seen at least ten times. The chain recombines TRBV29-1 with TRBJ2-7; 8 nucleotides agree with TRBD1. CDR3 length: 12 amino acids. J gave up 3 bases and V 5 bases, and 3 bases lay outside the gene matches. Germline CDR1 and CDR2: SQVTM and ANQGSEA. The CDR3 sequence is CSVSDRGYEQYF. The CDR3 nucleotides are TGCAGCGTTTCCGACAGGGGCTACGAGCAGTACTTC.

The CDR3 protein is CATTVQVDTDTQYF. CDR3 DNA sequence: TGTGCCACCACGGTCCAGGTGGACACAGATACGCAGTATTTT. The chain joins TRBV10-3 to TRBJ2-3, with unresolved D. Germline assignment: CDR1 ENHRY and CDR2 SYGVKD. The CDR3 is 14 residues long. Trimming pared 10 bases from V and 2 bases from J, leaving 16 bases between.

The chain employs TRBV5-1 and TRBJ2-3; D possibly uses TRBD1 or TRBD2 (6 bases each). CDR1 is SGHRS, CDR2 YFSETQ, per germline. This CDR3 has 15 residues. V was clipped by 3 bases and J by 2 bases, with 13 bases between them. CDR3 protein: CASSSLRGDTDTQYF. The CDR3 region has the DNA TGCGCCAGCAGCTCGTTAAGGGGGGACACAGATACGCAGTATTTT.

This clonotype has at least ten counts. The V gene is TRBV9, the J gene TRBJ1-2, with 7 bases fitting TRBD1. Germline V CDR1 and CDR2: SGDLS, YYNGEE. The CDR3 runs to 15 residues. V lost 5 bases to trimming and J lost 8 bases; unmatched junction nucleotides: 15. CDR3 protein: CASSGGGDRVYGYTF. The CDR3 nucleotides read TGTGCCAGCAGTGGAGGAGGAGACAGGGTATACGGCTACACCTTC.

This sequence joins TRBV15 and TRBJ2-7; no reliable D call. This CDR3 has 15 residues. Germline V CDR1 and CDR2: LNHNV, YYDKDF (reference sequence). Trimming cost V 1 base and J 6 bases, with 16 bases left between them. The CDR3 spells CATSRVVDPLSEQYF. The CDR3, as DNA: TGTGCCACCAGCAGAGTAGTCGATCCCTTGAGCGAGCAGTACTTC.

This clonotype occurred a few times. This chain uses TRBV10-3 with TRBJ2-3, with TRBD2 matching 8 bases. Germline values: CDR1 ENHRY, CDR2 SYGVKD. V lost 6 bases and J lost 0; bases outside the gene matches: 5. The CDR3 consists of 15 residues. The CDR3 loop is CAIRLAGESTDTQYF. The CDR3 bases are TGTGCCATCAGGCTAGCGGGTGAGAGCACAGATACGCAGTATTTT.

This clonotype showed up just a few times. The rearrangement links TRBV10-3 to TRBJ2-3; 10 bases are a match to TRBD2. The CDR3 is 15 residues long. After removal of 11 bases from V and 5 bases from J, the junction contained 13 bases not matched to a gene. Looked up from germline, CDR1 is ENHRY and CDR2 is SYGVKD. The CDR3 DNA follows: TGTGCCTCCAGCCGGCTAGCGGGGGAAATAGATACGCAGTATTTT. This sequence encodes CASSRLAGEIDTQYF.

V and J are TRBV3-1 and TRBJ2-1; a weak D match, TRBD2 (6 bases). Germline V gene data show CDR1 as LGHDT and CDR2 as YNNKEL (reference sequence). Trimming removed 8 bases at V and 7 bases at J, with 24 bases between. The CDR3 totals 16 residues. The CDR3 bases are TGTGCCAGCTGCCCCCTCGGGGGATATACGATTAATGAGCAGTTCTTC. This sequence encodes CASCPLGGYTINEQFF.